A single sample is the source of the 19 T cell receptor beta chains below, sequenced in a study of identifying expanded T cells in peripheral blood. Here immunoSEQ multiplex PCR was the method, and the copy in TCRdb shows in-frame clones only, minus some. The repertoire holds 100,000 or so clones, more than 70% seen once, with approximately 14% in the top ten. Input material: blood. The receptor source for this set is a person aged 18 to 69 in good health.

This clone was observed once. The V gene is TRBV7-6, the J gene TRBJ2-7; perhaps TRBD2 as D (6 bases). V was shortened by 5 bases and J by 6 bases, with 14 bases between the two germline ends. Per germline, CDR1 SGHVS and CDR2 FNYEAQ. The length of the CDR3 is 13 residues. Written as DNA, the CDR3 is TGTGCCAGCAGCCCGGGACTCGCAGTCGAGCAGTACTTC. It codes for CASSPGLAVEQYF.

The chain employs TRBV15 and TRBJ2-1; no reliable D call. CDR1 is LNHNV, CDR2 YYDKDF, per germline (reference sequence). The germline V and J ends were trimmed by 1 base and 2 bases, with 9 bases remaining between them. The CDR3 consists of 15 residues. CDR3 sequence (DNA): TGTGCCACCAGCAGAGGGGATCTCACCTACAATGAGCAGTTCTTC. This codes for CATSRGDLTYNEQFF.

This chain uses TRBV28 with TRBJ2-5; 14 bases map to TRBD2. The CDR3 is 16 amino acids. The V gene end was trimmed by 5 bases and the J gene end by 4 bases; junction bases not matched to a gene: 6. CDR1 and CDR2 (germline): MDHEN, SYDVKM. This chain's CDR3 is CASSMRLAGGVETQYF. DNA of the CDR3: TGTGCCAGCAGTATGAGACTAGCGGGAGGGGTAGAGACCCAGTACTTC.

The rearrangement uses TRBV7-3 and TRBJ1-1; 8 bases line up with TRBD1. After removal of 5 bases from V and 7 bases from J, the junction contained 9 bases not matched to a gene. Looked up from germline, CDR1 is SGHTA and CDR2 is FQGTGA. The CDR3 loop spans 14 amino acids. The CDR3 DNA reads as TGTGCCAGCAGCGCCCAGACAGGGGCTAGTGAAGCTTTCTTT. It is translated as CASSAQTGASEAFF.

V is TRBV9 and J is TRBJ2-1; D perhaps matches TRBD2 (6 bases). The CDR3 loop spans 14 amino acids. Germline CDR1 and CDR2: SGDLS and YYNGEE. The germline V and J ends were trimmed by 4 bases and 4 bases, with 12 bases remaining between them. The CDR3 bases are TGTGCCAGCAGCATGAGCGGGCATTACAATGAGCAGTTCTTC. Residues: CASSMSGHYNEQFF.

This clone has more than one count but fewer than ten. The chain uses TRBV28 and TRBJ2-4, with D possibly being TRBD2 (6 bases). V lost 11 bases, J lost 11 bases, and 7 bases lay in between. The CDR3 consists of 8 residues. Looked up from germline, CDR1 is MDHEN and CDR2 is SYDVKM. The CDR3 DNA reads TGTGCCGGAGGGGTTCAGTACTTC. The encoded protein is CAGGVQYF.

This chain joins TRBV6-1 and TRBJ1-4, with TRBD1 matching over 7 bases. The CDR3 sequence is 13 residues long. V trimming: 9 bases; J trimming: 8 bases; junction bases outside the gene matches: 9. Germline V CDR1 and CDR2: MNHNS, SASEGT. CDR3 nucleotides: TGTGCCAGTCAGAGGGGGCAGGAGGAAAAACTGTTTTTT. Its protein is CASQRGQEEKLFF.

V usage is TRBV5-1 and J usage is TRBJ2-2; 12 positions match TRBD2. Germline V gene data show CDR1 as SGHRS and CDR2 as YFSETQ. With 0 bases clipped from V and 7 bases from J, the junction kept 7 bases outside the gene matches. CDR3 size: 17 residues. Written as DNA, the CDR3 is TGCGCCAGCAGCTTGGGGCTAGCGGGAGGGCCTGACGGGGAGCTGTTTTTT. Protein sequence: CASSLGLAGGPDGELFF.

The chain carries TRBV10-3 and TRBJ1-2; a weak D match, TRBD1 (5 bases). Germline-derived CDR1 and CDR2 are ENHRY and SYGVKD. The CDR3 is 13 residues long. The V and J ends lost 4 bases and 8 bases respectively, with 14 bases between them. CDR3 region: CAISVGGTEGYTF. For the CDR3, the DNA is TGTGCCATCAGTGTCGGGGGGACGGAAGGCTACACCTTC.

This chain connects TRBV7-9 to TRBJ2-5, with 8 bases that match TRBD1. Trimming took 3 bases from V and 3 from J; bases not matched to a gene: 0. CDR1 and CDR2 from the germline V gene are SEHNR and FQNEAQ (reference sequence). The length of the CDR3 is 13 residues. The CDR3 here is CASSLTGEETQYF. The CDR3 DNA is TGTGCCAGCAGCTTGACAGGGGAAGAGACCCAGTACTTC.

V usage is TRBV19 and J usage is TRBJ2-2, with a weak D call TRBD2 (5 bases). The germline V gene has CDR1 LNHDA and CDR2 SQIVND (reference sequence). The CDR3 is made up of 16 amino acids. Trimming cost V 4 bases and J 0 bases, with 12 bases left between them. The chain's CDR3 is CASSTQRSANTGELFF. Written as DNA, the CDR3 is TGTGCCAGTAGTACACAGCGGTCCGCGAACACCGGGGAGCTGTTTTTT.

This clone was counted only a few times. CDR3 nucleotides: TGTGCCAGCAGCTTATTTCTCCCAGGGGGAAGCAATCAGCCCCAGCATTTT. It translates to CASSLFLPGGSNQPQHF. This chain connects TRBV7-2 to TRBJ1-5, with 7 bases that match TRBD1. This CDR3 is 17 amino acids long. With V trimmed by 2 bases and J by 1 base, 8 bases remained unmatched. Germline V CDR1 and CDR2: SGHTA, FQGNSA.

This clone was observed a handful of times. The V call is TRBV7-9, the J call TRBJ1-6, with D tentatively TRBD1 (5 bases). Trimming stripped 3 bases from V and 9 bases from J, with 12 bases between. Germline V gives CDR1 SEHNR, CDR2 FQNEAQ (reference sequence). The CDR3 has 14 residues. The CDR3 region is CASSFGAPLSPLHF. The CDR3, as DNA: TGTGCCAGCAGCTTTGGGGCGCCACTTTCACCCCTCCACTTT.

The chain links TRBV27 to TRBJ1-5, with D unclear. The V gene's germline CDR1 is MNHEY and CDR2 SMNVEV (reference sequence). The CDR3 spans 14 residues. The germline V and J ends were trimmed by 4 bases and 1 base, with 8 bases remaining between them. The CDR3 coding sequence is TGTGCCAGCAGTTGGGGTGGAAGCAATCAGCCCCAGCATTTT. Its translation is CASSWGGSNQPQHF.

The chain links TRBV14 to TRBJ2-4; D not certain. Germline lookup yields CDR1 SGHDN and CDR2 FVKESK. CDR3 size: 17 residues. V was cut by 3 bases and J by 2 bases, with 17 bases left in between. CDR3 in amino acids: CASSQSGYTATKNIQYF. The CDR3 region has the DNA TGTGCCAGCAGCCAGTCGGGCTACACCGCTACCAAAAACATTCAGTACTTC.

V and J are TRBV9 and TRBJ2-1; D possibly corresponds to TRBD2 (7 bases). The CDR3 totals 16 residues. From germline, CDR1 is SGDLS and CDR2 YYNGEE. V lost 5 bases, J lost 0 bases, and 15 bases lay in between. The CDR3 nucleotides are TGTGCCAGCAGTACCGGGGGGCCGAGCTCCTACAATGAGCAGTTCTTC. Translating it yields CASSTGGPSSYNEQFF. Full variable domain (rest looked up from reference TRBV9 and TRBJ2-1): DSGVTQTPKHLITATGQRVTLRCSPRSGDLSVYWYQQSLDQGLQFLIQYYNGEERAKGNILERFSAQQFPDLHSELNLSSLELGDSALYFCASSTGGPSSYNEQFFGPGTRLTVL.

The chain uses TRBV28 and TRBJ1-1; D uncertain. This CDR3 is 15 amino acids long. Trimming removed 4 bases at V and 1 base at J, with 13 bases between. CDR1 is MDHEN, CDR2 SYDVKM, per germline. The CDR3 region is CASSSQGYANTEAFF. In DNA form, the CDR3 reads TGTGCCAGCAGTTCCCAAGGTTACGCGAACACTGAAGCTTTCTTT.

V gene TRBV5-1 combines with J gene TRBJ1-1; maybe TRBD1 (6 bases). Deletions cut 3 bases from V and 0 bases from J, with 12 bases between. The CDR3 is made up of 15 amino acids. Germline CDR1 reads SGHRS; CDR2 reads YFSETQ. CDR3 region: CASSSGGQMNTEAFF. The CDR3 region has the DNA TGCGCCAGCAGCTCTGGAGGACAGATGAACACTGAAGCTTTCTTT.

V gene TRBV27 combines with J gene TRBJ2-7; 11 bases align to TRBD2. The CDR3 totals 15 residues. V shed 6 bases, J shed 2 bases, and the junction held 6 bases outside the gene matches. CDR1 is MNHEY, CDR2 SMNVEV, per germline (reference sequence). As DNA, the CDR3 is TGTGCCAGCAGAAGACCGGGACTAGCGGCCTACGAGCAGTACTTC. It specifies CASRRPGLAAYEQYF.